The source of this TCR beta chain is a study of blood T cell repertoires in COVID-19. TCRdb keeps only in-frame clones here, not all; method: immunoSEQ multiplex PCR. Among around 280,000 clones, almost 90% were seen once, and the ten largest hold about 1.8%. V shed 7 bases and J 5 bases; nucleotides not matched to a gene: 5. Germline CDR1 reads SQVTM; CDR2 reads ANQGSEA. The CDR3 contains 12 residues. The participants were between about 18 and 95 years old and came from 24 US areas. The J gene is TRBJ2-5, the V gene TRBV29-1; TRBD1 agrees at 9 bases. This clonotype was sampled from a woman younger than 35 with acute COVID-19. Sample: PBMCs or T cells enriched from blood (not recorded which). The CDR3 DNA reads TGCAGCGCAAACAGGGGGCCGGAGACCCAGTACTTC. It encodes CSANRGPETQYF.